Here is one TCR beta chain with its context. Its matching antigen is unknown. This entry comes from a study of radiotherapy plus CTLA-4 blockade in lung cancer. Study at large: Objective responses were recorded in 15% to 20% of patients, with disease control recorded in around 30%. General study findings and limits: Among reported predictors of response, early blood T cell clone dynamics with interferon-beta performed best.

Focal radiation plus CTLA-4 blockade with ipilimumab was administered to patients who had chemo-refractory metastatic non-small-cell lung cancer. The repertoire was sequenced with immunoSEQ multiplex PCR; TCRdb's copy has only in-frame clones and lacks some. The data contain about 77,000 clones, 70% to 85% of them singletons. J was trimmed by 0 bases and V by 5 bases; bases with no gene match: 12. Germline-derived CDR1 and CDR2 are SEHNR and FQNEAQ (reference sequence). There are 17 residues in the CDR3. This sequence originates from a human donor with non-small cell lung cancer whose response to radiotherapy plus ipilimumab could not be evaluated. The chain has TRBV7-9 and TRBJ2-7; 8 positions agree with TRBD2. Sequenced here: peripheral blood, sampled from a patient treated with radiotherapy plus ipilimumab. The CDR3 loop is CASSLTTGTRSSYEQYF. CDR3 nucleotides: TGTGCCAGCAGCCTAACCACCGGGACTAGGAGCTCCTACGAGCAGTACTTC. The full variable domain, with the rest looked up from reference TRBV7-9 and TRBJ2-7, is DTGVSQNPRHKITKRGQNVTFRCDPISEHNRLYWYRQTLGQGPEFLTYFQNEAQLEKSRLLSDRFSAERPKGSFSTLEIQRTEQGDSAMYLCASSLTTGTRSSYEQYFGPGTRLTVT.